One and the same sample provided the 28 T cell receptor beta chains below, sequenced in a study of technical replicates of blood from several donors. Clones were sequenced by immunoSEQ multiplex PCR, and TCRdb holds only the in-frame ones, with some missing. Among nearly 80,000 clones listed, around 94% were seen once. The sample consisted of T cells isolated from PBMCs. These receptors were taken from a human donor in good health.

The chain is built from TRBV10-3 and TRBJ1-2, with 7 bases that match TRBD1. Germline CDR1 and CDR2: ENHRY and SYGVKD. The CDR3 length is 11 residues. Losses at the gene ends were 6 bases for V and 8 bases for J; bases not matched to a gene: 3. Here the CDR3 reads CAIRTGSGYTF. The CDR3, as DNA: TGTGCCATCAGGACAGGGTCCGGCTACACCTTC.

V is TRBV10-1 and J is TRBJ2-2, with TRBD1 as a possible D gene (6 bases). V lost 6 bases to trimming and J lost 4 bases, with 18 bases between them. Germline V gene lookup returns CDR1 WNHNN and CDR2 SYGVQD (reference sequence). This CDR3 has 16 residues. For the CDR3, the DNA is TGCGCCAGCAGCGGACGGACAGTCGGGGCCACCGGGGAGCTGTTTTTT. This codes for CASSGRTVGATGELFF.

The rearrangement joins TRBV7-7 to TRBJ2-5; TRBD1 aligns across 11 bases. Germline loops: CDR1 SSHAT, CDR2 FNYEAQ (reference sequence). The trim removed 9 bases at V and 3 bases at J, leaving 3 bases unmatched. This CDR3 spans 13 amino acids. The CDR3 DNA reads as TGTGCCAGGGGGGACAGGGGGAAAGAGACCCAGTACTTC. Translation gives CARGDRGKETQYF.

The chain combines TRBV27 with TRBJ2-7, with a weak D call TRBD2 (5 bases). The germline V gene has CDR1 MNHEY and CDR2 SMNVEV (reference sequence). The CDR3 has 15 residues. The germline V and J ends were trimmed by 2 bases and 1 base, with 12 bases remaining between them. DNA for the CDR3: TGTGCCAGCAGTTTACAGCTAGCTGCATCCTACGAGCAGTACTTC. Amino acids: CASSLQLAASYEQYF.

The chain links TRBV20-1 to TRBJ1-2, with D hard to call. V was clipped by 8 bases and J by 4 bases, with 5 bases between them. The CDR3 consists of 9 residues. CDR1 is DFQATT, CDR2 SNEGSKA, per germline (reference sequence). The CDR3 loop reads CSFSYGYTF. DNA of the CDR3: TGCAGTTTCTCCTATGGCTACACCTTC.

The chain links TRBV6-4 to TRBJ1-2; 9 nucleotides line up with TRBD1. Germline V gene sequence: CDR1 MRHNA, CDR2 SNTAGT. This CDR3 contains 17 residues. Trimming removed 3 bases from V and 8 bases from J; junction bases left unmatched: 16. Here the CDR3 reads CASSEDPALQGARGYTF. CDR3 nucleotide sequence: TGTGCCAGCAGTGAGGACCCCGCCTTACAGGGGGCGAGAGGCTACACCTTC.

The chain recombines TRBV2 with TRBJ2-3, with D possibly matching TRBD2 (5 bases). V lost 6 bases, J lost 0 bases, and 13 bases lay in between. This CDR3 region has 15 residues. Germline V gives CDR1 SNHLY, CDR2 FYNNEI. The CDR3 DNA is TGTGCCAGCAGGTGGGAGCGGATAAGCACAGATACGCAGTATTTT. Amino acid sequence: CASRWERISTDTQYF.

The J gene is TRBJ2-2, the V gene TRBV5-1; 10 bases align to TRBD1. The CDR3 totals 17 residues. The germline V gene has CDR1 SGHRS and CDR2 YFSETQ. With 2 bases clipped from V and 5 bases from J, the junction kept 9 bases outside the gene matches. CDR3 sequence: CASSLLTGTGETGELFF. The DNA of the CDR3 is TGCGCCAGCAGCTTACTAACCGGGACAGGGGAGACCGGGGAGCTGTTTTTT.

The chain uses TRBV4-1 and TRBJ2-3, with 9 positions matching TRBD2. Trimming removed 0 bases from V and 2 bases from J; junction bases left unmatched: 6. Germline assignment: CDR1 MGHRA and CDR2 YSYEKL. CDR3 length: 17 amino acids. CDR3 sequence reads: CASSQDTSGRPTDTQYF. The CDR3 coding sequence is TGCGCCAGCAGCCAAGATACCAGCGGGAGGCCCACAGATACGCAGTATTTT.

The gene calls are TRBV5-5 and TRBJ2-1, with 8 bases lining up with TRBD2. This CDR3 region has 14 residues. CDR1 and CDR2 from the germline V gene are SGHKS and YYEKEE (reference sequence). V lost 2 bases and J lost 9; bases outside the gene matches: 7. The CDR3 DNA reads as TGTGCCAGCAGCTTTGGCCAGCGGGAGTCTGAGCAGTTCTTC. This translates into CASSFGQRESEQFF.

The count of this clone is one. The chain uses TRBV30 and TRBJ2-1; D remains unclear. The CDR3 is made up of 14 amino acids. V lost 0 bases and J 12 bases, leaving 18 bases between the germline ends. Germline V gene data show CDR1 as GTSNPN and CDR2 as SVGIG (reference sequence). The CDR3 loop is CAWSVLGLYDGQFF. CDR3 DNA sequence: TGTGCCTGGAGTGTACTGGGCCTTTATGATGGGCAGTTCTTC.

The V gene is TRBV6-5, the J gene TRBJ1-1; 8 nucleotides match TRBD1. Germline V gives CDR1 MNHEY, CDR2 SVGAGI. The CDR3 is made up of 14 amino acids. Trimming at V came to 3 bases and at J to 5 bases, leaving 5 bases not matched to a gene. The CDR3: CASSYTGGITEAFF. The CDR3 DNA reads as TGTGCCAGCAGTTATACAGGGGGGATTACTGAAGCTTTCTTT.

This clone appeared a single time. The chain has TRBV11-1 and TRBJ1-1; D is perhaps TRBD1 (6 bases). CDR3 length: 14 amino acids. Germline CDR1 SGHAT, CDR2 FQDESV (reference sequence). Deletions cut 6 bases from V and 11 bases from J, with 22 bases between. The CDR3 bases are TGTGCCAGCAGTTACGGTAGCCGGACAGAGCGCGCTTTCTTT. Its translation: CASSYGSRTERAFF. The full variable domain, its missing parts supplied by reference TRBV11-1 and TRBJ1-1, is EAEVAQSPRYKITEKSQAVAFWCDPISGHATLYWYRQILGQGPELLVQFQDESVVDDSQLPKDRFSAERLKGVDSTLKIQPAELGDSAMYLCASSYGSRTERAFFGQGTRLTVV.

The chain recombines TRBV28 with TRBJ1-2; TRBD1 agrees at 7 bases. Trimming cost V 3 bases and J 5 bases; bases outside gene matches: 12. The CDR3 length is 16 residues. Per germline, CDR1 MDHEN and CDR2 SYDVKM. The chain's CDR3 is CASSLEGARGLYGYTF. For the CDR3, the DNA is TGTGCCAGCAGTTTGGAGGGGGCGCGCGGGCTATATGGCTACACCTTC.

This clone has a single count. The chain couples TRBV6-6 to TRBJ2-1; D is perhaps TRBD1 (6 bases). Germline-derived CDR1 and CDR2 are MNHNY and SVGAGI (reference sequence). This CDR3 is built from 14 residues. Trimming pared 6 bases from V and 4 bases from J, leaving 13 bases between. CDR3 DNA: TGTGCCAGCAGCTTGCCGACAGGATACAATGAGCAGTTCTTC. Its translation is CASSLPTGYNEQFF.

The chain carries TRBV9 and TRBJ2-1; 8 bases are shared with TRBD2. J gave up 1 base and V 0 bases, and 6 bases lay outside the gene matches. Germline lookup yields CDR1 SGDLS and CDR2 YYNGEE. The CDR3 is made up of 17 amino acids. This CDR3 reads CASSVGSGAGSYNEQFF. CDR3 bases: TGTGCCAGCAGCGTAGGTAGCGGGGCCGGGTCCTACAATGAGCAGTTCTTC.

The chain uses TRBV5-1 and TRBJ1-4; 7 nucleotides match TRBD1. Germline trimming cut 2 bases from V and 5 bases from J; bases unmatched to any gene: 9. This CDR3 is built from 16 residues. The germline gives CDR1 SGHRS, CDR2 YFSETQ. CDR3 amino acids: CASSFSPGTANEKLFF. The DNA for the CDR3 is TGCGCCAGCAGCTTTTCCCCCGGGACAGCGAATGAAAAACTGTTTTTT. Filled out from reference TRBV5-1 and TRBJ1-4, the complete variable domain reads KAGVTQTPRYLIKTRGQQVTLSCSPISGHRSVSWYQQTPGQGLQFLFEYFSETQRNKGNFPGRFSGRQFSNSRSEMNVSTLELGDSALYLCASSFSPGTANEKLFFGSGTQLSVL.

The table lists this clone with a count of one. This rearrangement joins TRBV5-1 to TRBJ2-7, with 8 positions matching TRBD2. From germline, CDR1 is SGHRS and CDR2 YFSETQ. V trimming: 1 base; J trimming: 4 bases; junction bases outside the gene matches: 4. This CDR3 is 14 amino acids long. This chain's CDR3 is CASSLTGGPYEQYF. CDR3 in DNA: TGCGCCAGCAGCTTGACGGGAGGGCCTTACGAGCAGTACTTC.

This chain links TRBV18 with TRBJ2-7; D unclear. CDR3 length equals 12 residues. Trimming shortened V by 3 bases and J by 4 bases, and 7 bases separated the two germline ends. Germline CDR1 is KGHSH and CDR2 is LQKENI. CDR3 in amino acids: CASSPGEYEQYF. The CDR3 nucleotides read TGTGCCAGCTCACCTGGAGAATACGAGCAGTACTTC.

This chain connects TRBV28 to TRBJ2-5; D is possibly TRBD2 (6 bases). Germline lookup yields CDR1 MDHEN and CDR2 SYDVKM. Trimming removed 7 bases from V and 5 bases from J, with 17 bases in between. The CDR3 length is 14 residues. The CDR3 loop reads CASIGGIMGETQYF. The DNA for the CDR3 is TGTGCCAGCATCGGGGGTATCATGGGGGAGACCCAGTACTTC. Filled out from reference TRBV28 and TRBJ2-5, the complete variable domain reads DVKVTQSSRYLVKRTGEKVFLECVQDMDHENMFWYRQDPGLGLRLIYFSYDVKMKEKGDIPEGYSVSREKKERFSLILESASTNQTSMYLCASIGGIMGETQYFGPGTRLLVL.

CDR3 loop: CASSIARTGGAETQYF. The CDR3 DNA follows: TGTGCCAGTAGTATAGCCAGGACAGGGGGCGCGGAGACCCAGTACTTC. The V gene is TRBV19, the J gene TRBJ2-5; 11 positions match TRBD1. The CDR3 covers 16 residues. Per the germline V gene, CDR1 is LNHDA and CDR2 is SQIVND (reference sequence). V was pared by 1 base and J by 5 bases, with 6 bases of the junction left unmatched. The full variable domain, its missing parts supplied by reference TRBV19 and TRBJ2-5, is DGGITQSPKYLFRKEGQNVTLSCEQNLNHDAMYWYRQDPGQGLRLIYYSQIVNDFQKGDIAEGYSVSREKKESFPLTVTSAQKNPTAFYLCASSIARTGGAETQYFGPGTRLLVL.

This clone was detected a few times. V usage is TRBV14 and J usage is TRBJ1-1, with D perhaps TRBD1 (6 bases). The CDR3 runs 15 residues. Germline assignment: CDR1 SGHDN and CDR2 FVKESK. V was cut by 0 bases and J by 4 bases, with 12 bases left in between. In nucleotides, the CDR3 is TGTGCCAGCAGCCAAGAACTCTGGGGGCCCACTGAAGCTTTCTTT. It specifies CASSQELWGPTEAFF.

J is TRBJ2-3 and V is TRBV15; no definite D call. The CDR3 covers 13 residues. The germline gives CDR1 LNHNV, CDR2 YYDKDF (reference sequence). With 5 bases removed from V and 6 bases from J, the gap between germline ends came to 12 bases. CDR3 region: CATSPDSWDTQYF. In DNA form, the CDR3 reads TGTGCCACCAGCCCTGACTCTTGGGATACGCAGTATTTT.

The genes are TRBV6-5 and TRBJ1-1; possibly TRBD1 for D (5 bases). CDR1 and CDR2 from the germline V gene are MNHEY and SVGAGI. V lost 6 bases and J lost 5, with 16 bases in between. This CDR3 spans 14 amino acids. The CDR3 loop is CASSWGGGGTEAFF. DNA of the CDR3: TGTGCCAGCAGCTGGGGCGGGGGAGGTACTGAAGCTTTCTTT.

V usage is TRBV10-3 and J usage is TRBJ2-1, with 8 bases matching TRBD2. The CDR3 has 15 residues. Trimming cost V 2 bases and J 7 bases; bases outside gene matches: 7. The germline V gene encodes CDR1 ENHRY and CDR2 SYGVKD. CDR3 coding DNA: TGTGCCATCAGTGAGCACTCTAGCGGGTTAAATGAGCAGTTCTTC. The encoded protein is CAISEHSSGLNEQFF.

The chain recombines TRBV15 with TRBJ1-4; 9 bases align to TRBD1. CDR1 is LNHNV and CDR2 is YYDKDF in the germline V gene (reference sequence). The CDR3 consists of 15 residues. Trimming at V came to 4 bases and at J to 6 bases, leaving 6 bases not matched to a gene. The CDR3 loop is CATSIPGQGHEKLFF. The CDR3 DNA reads TGTGCCACCAGCATACCGGGACAGGGTCATGAAAAACTGTTTTTT.

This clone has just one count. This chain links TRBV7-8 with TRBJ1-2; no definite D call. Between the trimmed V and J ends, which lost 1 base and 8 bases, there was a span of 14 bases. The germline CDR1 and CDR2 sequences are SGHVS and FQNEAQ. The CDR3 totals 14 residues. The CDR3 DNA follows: TGTGCCAGCAGCTTAGATACACGAGGGTGGGGCTACACCTTC. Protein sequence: CASSLDTRGWGYTF. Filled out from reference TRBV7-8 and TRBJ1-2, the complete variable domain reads GAGVSQSPRYKVAKRGQDVALRCDPISGHVSLFWYQQALGQGPEFLTYFQNEAQLDKSGLPSDRFFAERPEGSVSTLKIQRTQQEDSAVYLCASSLDTRGWGYTFGSGTRLTVV.

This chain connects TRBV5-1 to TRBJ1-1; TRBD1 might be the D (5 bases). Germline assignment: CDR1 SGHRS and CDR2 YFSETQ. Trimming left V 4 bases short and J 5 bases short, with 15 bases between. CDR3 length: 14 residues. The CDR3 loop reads CASSGGTSLTEAFF. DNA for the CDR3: TGCGCCAGCAGCGGAGGGACGTCGCTTACTGAAGCTTTCTTT.